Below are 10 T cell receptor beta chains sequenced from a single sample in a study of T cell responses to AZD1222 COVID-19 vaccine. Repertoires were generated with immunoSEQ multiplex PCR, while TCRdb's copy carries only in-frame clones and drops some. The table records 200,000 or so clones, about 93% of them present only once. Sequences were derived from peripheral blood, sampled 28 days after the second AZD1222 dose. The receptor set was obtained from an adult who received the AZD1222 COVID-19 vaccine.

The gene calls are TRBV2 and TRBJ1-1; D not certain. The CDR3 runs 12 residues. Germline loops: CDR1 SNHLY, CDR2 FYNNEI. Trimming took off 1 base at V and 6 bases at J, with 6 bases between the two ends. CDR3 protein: CASSEGRAEAFF. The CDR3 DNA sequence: TGTGCCAGCAGTGAAGGGCGGGCTGAAGCTTTCTTT. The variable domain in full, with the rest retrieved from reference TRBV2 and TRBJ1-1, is EPEVTQTPSHQVTQMGQEVILRCVPISNHLYFYWYRQILGQKVEFLVSFYNNEISEKSEIFDDQFSVERPDGSNFTLKIRSTKLEDSAMYFCASSEGRAEAFFGQGTRLTVV.

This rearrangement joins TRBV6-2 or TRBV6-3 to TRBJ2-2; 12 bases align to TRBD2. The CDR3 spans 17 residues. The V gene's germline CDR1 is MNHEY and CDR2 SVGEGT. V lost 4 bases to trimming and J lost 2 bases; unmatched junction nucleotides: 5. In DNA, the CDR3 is TGTGCCAGCAGTTTTACTAGCGGGGGGCCTAACACCGGGGAGCTGTTTTTT. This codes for CASSFTSGGPNTGELFF.

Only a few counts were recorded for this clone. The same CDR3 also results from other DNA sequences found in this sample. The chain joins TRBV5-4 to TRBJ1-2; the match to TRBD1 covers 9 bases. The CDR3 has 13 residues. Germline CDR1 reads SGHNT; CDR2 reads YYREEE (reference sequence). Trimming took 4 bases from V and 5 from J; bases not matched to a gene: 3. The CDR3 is CASSGDRGYGYTF. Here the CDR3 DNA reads TGTGCCAGCAGCGGCGACAGGGGGTATGGCTACACCTTC. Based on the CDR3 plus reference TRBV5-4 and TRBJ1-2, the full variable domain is ETGVTQSPTHLIKTRGQQVTLRCSSQSGHNTVSWYQQALGQGPQFIFQYYREEENGRGNFPPRFSGLQFPNYSSELNVNALELDDSALYLCASSGDRGYGYTFGSGTRLTVV.

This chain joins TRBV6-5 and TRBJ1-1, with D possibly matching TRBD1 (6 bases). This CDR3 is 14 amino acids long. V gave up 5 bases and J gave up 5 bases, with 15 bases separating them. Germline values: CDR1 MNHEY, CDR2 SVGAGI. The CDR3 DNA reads TGTGCCAGCAGTCCTGGGACAAGAGCGACTGAAGCTTTCTTT. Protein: CASSPGTRATEAFF.

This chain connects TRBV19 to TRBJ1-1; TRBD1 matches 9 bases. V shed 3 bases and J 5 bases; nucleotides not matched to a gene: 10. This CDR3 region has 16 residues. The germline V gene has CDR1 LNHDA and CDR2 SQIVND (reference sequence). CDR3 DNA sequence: TGTGCCAGTAGTATTGGGTGGGGGACAGGGCGTACTGAAGCTTTCTTT. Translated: CASSIGWGTGRTEAFF.

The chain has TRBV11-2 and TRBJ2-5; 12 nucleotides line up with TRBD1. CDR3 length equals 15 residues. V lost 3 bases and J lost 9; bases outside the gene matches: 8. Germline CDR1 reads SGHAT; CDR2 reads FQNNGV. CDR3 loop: CASSFGTGGQGPQYF. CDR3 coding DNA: TGTGCCAGCAGCTTCGGGACAGGGGGCCAGGGACCCCAGTACTTC.

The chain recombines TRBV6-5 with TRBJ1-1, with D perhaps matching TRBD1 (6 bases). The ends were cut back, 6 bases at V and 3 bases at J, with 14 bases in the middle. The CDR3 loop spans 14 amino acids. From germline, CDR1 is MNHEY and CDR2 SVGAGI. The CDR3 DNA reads TGTGCCAGCAGGCCGGGAGCAGGGGACACTGAAGCTTTCTTT. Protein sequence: CASRPGAGDTEAFF.

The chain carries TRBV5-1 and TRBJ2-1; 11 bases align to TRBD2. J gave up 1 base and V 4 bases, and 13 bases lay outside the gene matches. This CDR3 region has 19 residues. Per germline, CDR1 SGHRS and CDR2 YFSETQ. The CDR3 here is CASSGITSGGENSYNEQFF. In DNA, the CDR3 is TGCGCCAGCAGCGGGATTACTAGCGGGGGTGAAAATTCCTACAATGAGCAGTTCTTC.

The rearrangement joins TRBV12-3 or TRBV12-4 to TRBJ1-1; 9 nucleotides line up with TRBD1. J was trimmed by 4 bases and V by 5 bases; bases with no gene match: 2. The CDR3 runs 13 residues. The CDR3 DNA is TGTGCCAGCAGTGTACAGGGGGCCACTGAAGCTTTCTTT. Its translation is CASSVQGATEAFF.

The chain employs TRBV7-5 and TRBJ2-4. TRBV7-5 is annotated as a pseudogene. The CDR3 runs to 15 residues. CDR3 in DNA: TGTGCCAGAAGCTTGGACGGGTTAGCCAAAAACATTCAGTACTTC. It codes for CARSLDGLAKNIQYF.